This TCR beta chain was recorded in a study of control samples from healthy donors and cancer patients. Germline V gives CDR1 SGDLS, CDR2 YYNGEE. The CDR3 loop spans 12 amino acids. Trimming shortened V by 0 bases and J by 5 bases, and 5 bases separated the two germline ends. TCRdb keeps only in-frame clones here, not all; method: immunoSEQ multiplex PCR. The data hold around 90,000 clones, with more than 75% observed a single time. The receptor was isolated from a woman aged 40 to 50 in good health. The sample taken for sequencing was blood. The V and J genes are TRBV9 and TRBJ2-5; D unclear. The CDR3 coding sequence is TGTGCCAGCAGCGTAGTACCGGAGACCCAGTACTTC. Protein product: CASSVVPETQYF.